This TCR beta chain is from a study of tumor-infiltrating lymphocytes in primary liver carcinoma. Using a constant-region primer together with ProtoScript II reverse transcriptase, TCR beta cDNA was made from approximately 0.55 ug of total RNA. It was through three nested multiplex PCR rounds of slightly modified ARM-PCR that TCR beta libraries arose. With TRBV1-TRBV30 forward primers and a C-beta reverse primer, the first two PCR rounds were run for about 10 cycles each. MiXCR, run by TCRdb on the multiplex PCR reads, gives a single entry per CDR3 protein. In the table there are tens of thousands of distinct CDR3 sequences, 65% to 75% of which are singletons. Investigators took RNA and DNA out together from about 20-30 mg of unsorted bulk tissue. Germline CDR1 SGHRS, CDR2 YFSETQ. This CDR3 comprises 19 residues. Points from the study as a whole: Among the pair types, tumor region pairs showed more overlap than tumor-adjacent and tumor-blood pairs.

A single count supports this clonotype. The target antigen is unknown. Mismatch with germline at one junction end may stem from a read error. The chain employs TRBV5-1 and TRBJ2-1; 8 nucleotides match TRBD2. The TCR was taken from a middle-aged man with primary liver carcinoma and hepatitis B virus infection. The sample consisted of tumor-adjacent normal liver tissue. The CDR3 sequence is CASSPPYFGAGVRGNEHFF. In DNA, the CDR3 is TGCGCCAGCAGCCCCCCCTACTTTGGAGCGGGAGTTCGTGGGAATGAGCACTTCTTC.